A selection of T cell receptor beta chains follows, all from one sample in a study of tumor and adjacent non-tumor tissue in lung cancer. TCRdb fed the multiplex PCR reads into MiXCR, producing one record per CDR3 protein. Counted here are about 110,000 distinct CDR3 sequences, around 82% occurring once; the ten biggest clones make up 20% to 25%. Sequences were obtained from lung tumor tissue. These receptors were obtained from a man between 65 and 80 years old with non-small cell lung cancer. Each CDR3 is given with its conserved first and last residue. D genes are given only for firm matches. Expanded clones get a size class; other rows say once, few or many, or leave the size out.

v_gene	d_gene	j_gene	abundance	CDR3aa	CDR3nt
TRBV11-3	TRBD2	TRBJ2-4	NA	CANSPGGDGKSTQYF	TGTGCCAACAGCCCGGGAGGGGATGGCAAAAGCACTCAGTACTTC
TRBV4-1	NA	TRBJ2-1	NA	CASSQGGFDHNEKFF	TGCGCCAGCAGCCAAGGGGGGTTTGACCACAATGAGAAGTTCTTC
TRBV10-2	NA	TRBJ1-5	NA	CSSSWDGENQPQHF	TGCTCCAGCAGCTGGGACGGGGAGAACCAGCCCCAGCATTTT
TRBV29-1	NA	TRBJ1-2	NA	CSAEKGKANYGYFF	TGCAGCGCCGAGAAAGGGAAGGCTAACTATGGCTACTTCTTC
TRBV9	TRBD2	TRBJ2-7	NA	CASSMGLAETYEQYF	TGTGCCAGCAGCATGGGACTAGCGGAAACCTACGAGCAGTACTTC
TRBV4-3	TRBD1	TRBJ1-1	NA	CASSLIYRGNTETFF	TGCGCCAGCAGCCTAATATACAGGGGGAACACTGAAACTTTCTTT
TRBV11-2	NA	TRBJ2-3	once	CASSLTQGGSTETRYF	TGTGCCAGCAGCTTAACTCAGGGTGGAAGCACAGAAACGCGGTATTTC
TRBV11-2	NA	TRBJ1-1	NA	CVCSFGGCRTEAFF	TGTGTCTGCAGCTTCGGCGGGTGCCGGACTGAAGCTTTCTTT
TRBV12-5	NA	TRBJ2-3	NA	CISGSPPTNYTDTQYF	TGTATTAGTGGTTCCCCACCGACCAACTACACAGATACGCAGTATTTT
TRBV28	TRBD1	TRBJ1-2	many	CASTLTGTDWNYGYTF	TGTGCCAGCACCCTCACCGGGACAGACTGGAATTATGGCTACACCTTC
TRBV6-1	NA	TRBJ1-5	NA	CASSVGISNQPQHF	TGCGCCAGCAGCGTGGGGATTAGCAATCAGCCCCAGCATTTT
TRBV29-1	TRBD2	TRBJ2-5	NA	CSVEFYWTSGGDQETQYF	TGCAGCGTTGAATTCTATTGGACTAGCGGGGGGGATCAGGAGACCCAGTACTTC
TRBV11-2	NA	TRBJ2-7	once	CASSLRASGGGHYF	TGTGCTAGCAGCCTACGGGCCTCCGGAGGAGGGCATTACTTC
TRBV11-2	NA	TRBJ2-6	few	CASSAAGTNVLTF	TGTGCCAGCAGCGCGGCGGGGACCAACGTCCTGACTTTC
TRBV5-1	TRBD1	TRBJ2-7	NA	CASSRLPGQNTYEQYF	TGCGCCAGCAGCCGATTGCCGGGACAGAACACCTACGAGCAGTACTTC
TRBV20-1	NA	TRBJ1-1	NA	CSAIRELVCAEAFF	TGTAGTGCTATCCGTGAGCTGGTATGCGCTGAAGCTTTCTTT
TRBV12-5	NA	TRBJ2-3	NA	CASGYSGGTQYF	TGTGCTAGTGGTTACAGTGGAGGTACGCAGTATTTT
TRBV4-2	TRBD2	TRBJ2-5	NA	CASSQGTNGRAETQYF	TGTGCCAGCAGCCAAGGGACCAACGGGAGGGCGGAGACCCAGTACTTC
TRBV10-3	TRBD2	TRBJ2-1	NA	CVFSSGRDNEQSF	TGTGTCTTCTCCAGCGGGAGGGACAATGAGCAGTCCTTC
TRBV5-6	NA	TRBJ2-1	NA	CASSSDRGSSYNEQLF	TGTGCCAGCAGTTCCGATAGGGGGAGCTCCTACAATGAGCAGCTCTTC
TRBV18	TRBD2	TRBJ2-7	once	CASLPPEARAGEQYF	TGTGCCAGCTTACCACCCGAGGCCAGGGCGGGGGAGCAGTATTTC
TRBV20-1	TRBD1	TRBJ2-3	NA	CSVEAVTGAYADTQYF	TGCAGTGTTGAGGCCGTGACAGGGGCTTACGCAGATACGCAGTATTTT
TRBV11-2	TRBD1	TRBJ2-7	NA	CASTRTRTGDCWDYEQYF	TGCGCCAGCACCCGAACCAGGACAGGGGACTGTTGGGACTACGAGCAGTACTTC
TRBV12-3/TRBV12-4	NA	TRBJ1-6	once	CASTLGGGLGNSPLHF	TGTGCCAGCACCCTCGGAGGGGGTCTGGGTAACTCACCCCTCCACTTT
TRBV7-9	NA	TRBJ2-7	NA	CASSPVLYSYEQYF	TGTGCCAGCAGCCCAGTATTGTACTCCTACGAGCAGTACTTC
TRBV6-1	NA	TRBJ1-3	NA	CASTIWATGYTIYF	TGTGCCAGCACAATCTGGGCTACTGGATACACCATATATTTT